The clone carrying this T cell receptor (beta chain) was seen a few times. These data originate in a study of patients and donors after allogeneic stem cell transplantation. The CDR3 is made up of 16 amino acids. V gave up 4 bases and J gave up 0 bases, with 19 bases separating them. Looked up from germline, CDR1 is GTSNPN and CDR2 is SVGIG (reference sequence). TCRdb independently ran MiXCR on the RT-PCR reads; one entry per CDR3 protein. The table shows more than 850,000 distinct CDR3 sequences, with 15% to 20% occurring only once. This TCR came from a human donor who was either an allogeneic HSCT recipient or a stem cell or donor lymphocyte infusion donor (not recorded which). It is not recorded whose cells these are; they may come from a transplant donor. Specimen: blood, either unsorted or a sorted T cell fraction (not recorded which). The J gene is TRBJ2-7, the V gene TRBV30; D perhaps matches TRBD2 (7 bases). The CDR3 sequence is CAWIGEGGGNSYEQYF. CDR3 DNA: TGTGCCTGGATCGGAGAGGGGGGGGGCAACTCCTACGAGCAGTACTTC.